This T cell receptor beta chain appears in the sequencing data of a study of T-cell memory formation after mild COVID-19 (dated by TCRdb to about 2021). About the study as a whole: TCR sequence clusters from the two donors were found to be largely donor specific. Two young, previously healthy adult volunteers, one female and one male, were included in the cohort. Longitudinal TCRalpha and TCRbeta repertoire sequencing tracked T-cell clones expanding and contracting after mild COVID-19 in two donors.

Beyond this particular receptor, the publication reports: SARS-CoV-2 specificity was not confirmed for the second-wave clones peaking on day 37. Some responding clones were found in pre-infection memory, which suggests that pre-existing cross-reactive memory T cells took part in the SARS-CoV-2 response. Contracting CD4+ clones were located mainly in the CM and EM memory subsets, whereas CD8+ clones were found to be enriched in EMRA. The study included only a couple of mild cases, and larger cohorts that include severe cases with pre-infection samples were judged to be necessary. Clones that contracted from day 15 to 85 showed balanced CD4/CD8 phenotypes, whereas a second wave of clones that expanded from day 15 to 37 leaned towards CD4+.

Ficoll-Paque density gradient centrifugation was used to isolate PBMCs. TCRdb names Illumina NovaSeq 6000 as the instrument used. TCRalpha and TCRbeta cDNA libraries were built by 5'RACE with constant-segment primers, adding sample barcodes and unique molecular identifiers. Trizol reagent was used to extract RNA from every sample. Library amplification was performed in two PCR steps, and a second sample barcode and Illumina TruSeq adapters were introduced in the second step. The libraries were sequenced on an Illumina NovaSeq using 2 x 150 bp paired-end reads. Turning to the authors' computational methods: With migec v1.2.7, reads were demultiplexed and then collapsed into UMI-guided consensus sequences. With mixcr v2.1.11, UMI consensuses were aligned to TRA and TRB V and J templates and assembled into clonotypes. Clonotypes were classified as expanded or contracted when called significant by both edgeR and NoisET, with noise models trained on biological replicates. For edgeR calls, the thresholds were a false discovery rate-adjusted p below 0.01 and a log2 fold-change of 1. As an exploratory analysis of dynamics, max-normalized trajectories of the 1000 most abundant clonotypes were examined with PCA combined with hierarchical clustering. Separately sequenced CD4+ and CD8+ repertoires were used to assign the CD4 or CD8 phenotype of responding clones. TCRdb reprocessed the public reads (quality trimming at Q25 with fastp, clone calling with MiXCR) and kept in-frame beta chains. Every CDR3 protein is listed once, alongside the most common genes and DNA of its rows. TCRdb's processing, not the authors', yielded these V and J calls. The sample profile shows around 34,000 distinct CDR3 sequences; 7% to 8% of them were found once. The top ten clonotypes cover 25% to 30% of the sample.

On this clonotype itself: The specificity of this receptor is unknown. No much larger clone is present one base from it, and per-base qualities are unavailable.

Sequencing was done on a sample of PBMCs or a T cell subset sorted from them (not recorded which). The receptor was isolated from a young man who had mild COVID-19 (a few samples of this study predate the infection). The sample titles of this study are shuffled in the database, so cell type and time point are left out; the donor was told from shared clones.

CDR3 protein: CASSLLFGRANGYTF. The bases read TGTGCCAGCAGTTTATTGTTTGGCCGAGCTAATGGCTACACCTTC. The sequence joins TRBV28 to TRBJ1-2, with the D gene uncertain. Deletion took 1 base off V and 6 bases off J, with a span of 15 bases between the germline ends. The CDR3 runs 15 amino acids, cysteine and phenylalanine included. The kept DNA is CDR3 alone, 45 bases in frame from the first base. From a lookup of the germline V gene, CDR1 and CDR2 are MDHEN and SYDVKM.